Included here is one T cell receptor beta chain sequence, with context. The sample belongs to a study of technical replicates of blood from four donors. Libraries were prepared by immunoSEQ multiplex PCR; TCRdb keeps only in-frame clonotypes and omits some of them. The table has about 88,000 clones, 85% to 95% seen once. The CDR3 is 15 amino acids. The V end was cut by 6 bases, the J end by 0 bases, with 11 bases between. Germline loops: CDR1 MDHEN, CDR2 SYDVKM. The chain couples TRBV28 to TRBJ1-4; no reliable D call. Input material: T cells isolated from PBMCs. This clonotype originated in a human donor in good health. CDR3 sequence reads: CASSFRLSTNEKLFF. The CDR3 DNA reads TGTGCCAGCAGCTTCAGACTTTCAACTAATGAAAAACTGTTTTTT.